The subject of this entry is one T cell receptor (beta chain). This sample is drawn from a study of blood T cell repertoires in COVID-19. In the study overall: Samples came from the United States, Italy and Spain, spanning acute and convalescent COVID-19.

As processed by the authors: Researchers report that nucleated cell counts were estimated from reference gene primer amplification. Measured with immunoSEQ multiplex PCR; TCRdb has only the in-frame clones, and not every one. That table furnishes V, J and clone size, whereas the DNA furnished D and trimming. The sample lists about 96,000 clones, about 90% occurring once. Germline trimming cut 6 bases from V and 9 bases from J; bases unmatched to any gene: 11. The CDR3 runs to 13 residues. Germline V lookup: CDR1 MNHEY, CDR2 SVGAGI. This receptor was obtained from a human donor with COVID-19, enrolled during active disease. The donor label of this sample is uncertain. The material sequenced was peripheral blood. This rearrangement joins TRBV6-5 to TRBJ2-7, with 7 bases aligning to TRBD1. In DNA form, the CDR3 reads TGTGCCAGCAGCAAGGACAGGATCTGGGCGCAGTACTTC. It translates to CASSKDRIWAQYF.